This T cell receptor (beta chain) was sequenced during a study of T cell responses to AZD1222 COVID-19 vaccine. Study information: Second doses at about 4 or about 12 weeks were pooled. General study results and limits: Baseline seropositives among AZD1222 recipients totaled only 5 to 7. Epitopes outside B.1.351 and B.1.1.7 mutated regions reportedly drew nearly half of spike TCRs. Most donors were white British and more were female, and clonal diversity was possibly underestimated.

To note about this clone: Its specificity is not known.

V lost 8 bases, J lost 4 bases, and 12 bases stayed unmatched. Germline values: CDR1 SNHLY, CDR2 FYNNEI. CDR3 length: 16 amino acids. Clones were sequenced by immunoSEQ multiplex PCR, and TCRdb holds only the in-frame ones, with some missing. The sample comprises around 100,000 clones, roughly 89% of which are singletons, and under 4% rests with the top ten. The input for sequencing was peripheral blood, taken on day 0 of AZD1222 vaccination. This sequence joins TRBV2 and TRBJ2-5; 11 positions agree with TRBD2. The source is an adult in good health. The CDR3, as DNA: TGTGCCAGCGGGGAAGGTAGCGGGGGGGCCCGAGAGACCCAGTACTTC. Amino acids: CASGEGSGGARETQYF.